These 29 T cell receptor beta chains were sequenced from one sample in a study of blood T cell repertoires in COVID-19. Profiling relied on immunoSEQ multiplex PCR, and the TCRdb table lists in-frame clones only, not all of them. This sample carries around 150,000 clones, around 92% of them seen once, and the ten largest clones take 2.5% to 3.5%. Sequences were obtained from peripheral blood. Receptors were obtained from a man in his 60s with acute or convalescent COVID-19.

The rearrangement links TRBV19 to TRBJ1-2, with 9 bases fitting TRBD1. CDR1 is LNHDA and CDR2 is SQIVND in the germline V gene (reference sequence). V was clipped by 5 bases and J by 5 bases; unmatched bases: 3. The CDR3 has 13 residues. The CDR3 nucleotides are TGTGCCAGTAGTCCGGGACAGGGTTATGGCTACACCTTC. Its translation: CASSPGQGYGYTF.

This CDR3 reads CASSPGTGAHEQFF. The CDR3 region has the DNA TGTGCCAGCAGTCCTGGGACAGGGGCTCATGAGCAGTTCTTC. The chain joins TRBV6-6 to TRBJ2-1; 10 nucleotides align to TRBD1. The CDR3 runs to 14 residues. J lost 8 bases, V lost 5 bases, and 6 bases had no gene match. Germline V gives CDR1 MNHNY, CDR2 SVGAGI (reference sequence).

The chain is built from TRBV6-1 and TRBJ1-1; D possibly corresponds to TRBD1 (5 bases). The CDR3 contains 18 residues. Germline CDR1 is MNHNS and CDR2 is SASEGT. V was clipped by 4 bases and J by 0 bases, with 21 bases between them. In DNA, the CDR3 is TGTGCCAGCAGTGGACTACTGTTCGCGGGGCCAATGAACACTGAAGCTTTCTTT. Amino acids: CASSGLLFAGPMNTEAFF.

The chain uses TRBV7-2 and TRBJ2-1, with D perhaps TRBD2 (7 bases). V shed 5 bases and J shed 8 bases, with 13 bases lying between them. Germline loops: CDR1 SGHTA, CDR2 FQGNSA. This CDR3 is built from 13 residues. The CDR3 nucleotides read TGTACCAGCAGCCCAAGGGGGGGGGATGAGCAGTTCTTC. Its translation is CTSSPRGGDEQFF.

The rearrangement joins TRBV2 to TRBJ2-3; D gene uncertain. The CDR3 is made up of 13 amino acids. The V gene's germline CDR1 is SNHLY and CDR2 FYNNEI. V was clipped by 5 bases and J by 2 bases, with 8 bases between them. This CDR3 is CASSNPVTDTQYF. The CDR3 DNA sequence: TGTGCCAGCAGTAATCCGGTCACAGATACGCAGTATTTT.

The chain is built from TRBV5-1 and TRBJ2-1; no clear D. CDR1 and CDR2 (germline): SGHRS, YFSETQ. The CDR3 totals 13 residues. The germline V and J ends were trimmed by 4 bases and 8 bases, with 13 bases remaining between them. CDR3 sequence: CASSLARVDEQFF. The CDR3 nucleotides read TGCGCCAGCAGCCTGGCCCGGGTCGATGAGCAGTTCTTC.

CDR3 DNA: TGTGCCAGCTCACCACCTACAAACACTGAAGCTTTCTTT. The encoded protein is CASSPPTNTEAFF. This chain joins TRBV18 and TRBJ1-1, with no clear D. From germline, CDR1 is KGHSH and CDR2 LQKENI. The V end lost 0 bases, the J end lost 2 bases, and 4 bases lay between the germline ends. There are 13 residues in the CDR3.

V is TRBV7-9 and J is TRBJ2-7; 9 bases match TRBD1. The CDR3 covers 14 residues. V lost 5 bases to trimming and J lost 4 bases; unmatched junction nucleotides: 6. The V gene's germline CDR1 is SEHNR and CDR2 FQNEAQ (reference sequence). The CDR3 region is CASSKGQGSYEQYF. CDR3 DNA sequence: TGTGCCAGCAGCAAGGGACAGGGTTCTTACGAGCAGTACTTC.

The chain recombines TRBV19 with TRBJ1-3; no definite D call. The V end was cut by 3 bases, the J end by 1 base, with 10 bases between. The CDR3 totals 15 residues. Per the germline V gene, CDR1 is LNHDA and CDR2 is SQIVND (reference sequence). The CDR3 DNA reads TGTGCCAGTAGTATGATGTCAGGATCTGGAAACACCATATATTTT. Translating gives CASSMMSGSGNTIYF.

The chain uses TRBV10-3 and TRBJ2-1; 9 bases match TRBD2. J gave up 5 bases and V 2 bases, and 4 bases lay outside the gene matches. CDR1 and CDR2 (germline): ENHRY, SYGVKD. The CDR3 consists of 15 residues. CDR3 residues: CAISEIAGVNNEQFF. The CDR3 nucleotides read TGTGCCATCAGTGAGATAGCGGGGGTGAACAATGAGCAGTTCTTC.

The DNA for the CDR3 is TGTGCCAGCAGTTTCAGGGGACCCACCGGGGAGCTGTTTTTT. It yields the protein CASSFRGPTGELFF. The chain couples TRBV2 to TRBJ2-2; possibly TRBD1 for D (6 bases). The CDR3 covers 14 residues. The V gene lost 5 bases and the J gene lost 4 bases, with 11 bases spanning the gap. Germline lookup yields CDR1 SNHLY and CDR2 FYNNEI.

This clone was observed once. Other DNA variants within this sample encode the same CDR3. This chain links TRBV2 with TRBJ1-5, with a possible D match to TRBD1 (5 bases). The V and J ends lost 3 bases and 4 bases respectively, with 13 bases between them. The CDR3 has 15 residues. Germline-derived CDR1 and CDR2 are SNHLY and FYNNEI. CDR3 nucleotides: TGTGCCAGCAGTGAGAGGCAGGGAGGAAATCAGCCCCAGCATTTT. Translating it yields CASSERQGGNQPQHF.

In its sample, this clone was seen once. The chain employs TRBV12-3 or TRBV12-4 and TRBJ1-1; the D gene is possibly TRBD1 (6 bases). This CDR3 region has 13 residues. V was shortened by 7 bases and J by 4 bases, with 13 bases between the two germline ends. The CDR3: CASNPDRFTEAFF. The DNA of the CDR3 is TGTGCCAGCAACCCCGACAGGTTCACTGAAGCTTTCTTT.

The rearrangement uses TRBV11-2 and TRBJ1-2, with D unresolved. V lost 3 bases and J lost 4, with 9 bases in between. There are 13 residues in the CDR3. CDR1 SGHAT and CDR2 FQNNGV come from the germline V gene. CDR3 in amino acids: CASSFDDTYGYTF. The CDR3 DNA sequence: TGTGCCAGCAGCTTCGATGACACCTATGGCTACACCTTC.

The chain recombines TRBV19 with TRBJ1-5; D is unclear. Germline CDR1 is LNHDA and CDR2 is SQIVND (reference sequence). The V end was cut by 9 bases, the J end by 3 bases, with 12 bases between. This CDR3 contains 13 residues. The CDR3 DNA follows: TGTGCCAGCACGATCGACACCAATCAGCCCCAGCATTTT. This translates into CASTIDTNQPQHF.

The CDR3 region is CASSYSWRGGNQPQHF. The CDR3 DNA reads TGTGCCAGCAGTTACTCCTGGAGGGGCGGCAATCAGCCCCAGCATTTT. This sequence joins TRBV6-5 and TRBJ1-5; possibly TRBD1 for D (5 bases). Trimming took 0 bases from V and 2 from J, leaving 11 bases between them. The CDR3 spans 16 residues. Germline V CDR1 and CDR2: MNHEY, SVGAGI.

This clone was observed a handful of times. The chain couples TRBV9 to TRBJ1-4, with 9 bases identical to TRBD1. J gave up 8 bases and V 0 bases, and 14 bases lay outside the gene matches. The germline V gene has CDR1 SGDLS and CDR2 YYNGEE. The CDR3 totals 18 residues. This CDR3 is CASSVGRGKGQGREKLFF. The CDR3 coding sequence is TGTGCCAGCAGCGTAGGCCGGGGAAAGGGACAGGGAAGAGAAAAACTGTTTTTT.

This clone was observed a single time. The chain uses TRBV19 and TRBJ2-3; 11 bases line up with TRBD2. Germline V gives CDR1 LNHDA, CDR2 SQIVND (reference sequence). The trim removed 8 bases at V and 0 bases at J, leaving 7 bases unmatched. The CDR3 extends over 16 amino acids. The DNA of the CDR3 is TGTGCCAGTTCTGTAGCGGGGGGGACAAGCACAGATACGCAGTATTTT. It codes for CASSVAGGTSTDTQYF.

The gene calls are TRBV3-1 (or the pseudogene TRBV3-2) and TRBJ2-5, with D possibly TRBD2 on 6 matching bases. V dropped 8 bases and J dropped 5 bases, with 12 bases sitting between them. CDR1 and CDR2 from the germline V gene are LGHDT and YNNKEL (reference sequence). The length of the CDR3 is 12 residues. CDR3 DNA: TGTGCCAGCGGGACTCTTAGGGAGACCCAGTACTTC. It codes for CASGTLRETQYF.

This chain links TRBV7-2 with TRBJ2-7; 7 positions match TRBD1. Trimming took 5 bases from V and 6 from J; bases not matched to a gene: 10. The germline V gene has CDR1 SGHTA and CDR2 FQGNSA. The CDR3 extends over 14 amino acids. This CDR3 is CASSQGEWRGEQYF. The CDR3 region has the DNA TGTGCCAGCAGCCAGGGGGAGTGGCGCGGCGAGCAGTACTTC.

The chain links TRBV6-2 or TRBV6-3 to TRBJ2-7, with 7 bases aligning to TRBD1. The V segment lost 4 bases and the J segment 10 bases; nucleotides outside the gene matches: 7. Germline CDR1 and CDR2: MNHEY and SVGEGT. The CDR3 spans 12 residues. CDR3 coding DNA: TGTGCCAGCAGTTCCATCGACAGGGAACAGTACTTC. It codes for CASSSIDREQYF.

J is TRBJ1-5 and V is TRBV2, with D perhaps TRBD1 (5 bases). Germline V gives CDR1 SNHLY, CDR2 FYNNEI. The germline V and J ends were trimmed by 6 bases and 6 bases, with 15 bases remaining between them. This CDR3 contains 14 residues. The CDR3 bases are TGTGCCAGCAGCCAGCAGGGTCTCACTCAGCCCCAGCATTTT. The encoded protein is CASSQQGLTQPQHF.

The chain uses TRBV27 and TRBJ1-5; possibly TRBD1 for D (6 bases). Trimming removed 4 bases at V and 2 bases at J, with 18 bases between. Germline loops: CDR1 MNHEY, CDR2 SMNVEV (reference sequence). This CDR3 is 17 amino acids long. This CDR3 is CASSSIPQGAGNQPQHF. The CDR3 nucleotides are TGTGCCAGCAGTTCAATTCCACAGGGAGCGGGCAATCAGCCCCAGCATTTT.

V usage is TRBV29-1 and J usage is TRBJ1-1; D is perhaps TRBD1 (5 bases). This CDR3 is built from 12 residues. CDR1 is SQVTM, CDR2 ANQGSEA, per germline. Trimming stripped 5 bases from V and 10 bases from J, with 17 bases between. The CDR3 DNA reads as TGCAGCGTTAGAACAGGACGCGGGGTAGCTTTCTTT. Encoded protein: CSVRTGRGVAFF.

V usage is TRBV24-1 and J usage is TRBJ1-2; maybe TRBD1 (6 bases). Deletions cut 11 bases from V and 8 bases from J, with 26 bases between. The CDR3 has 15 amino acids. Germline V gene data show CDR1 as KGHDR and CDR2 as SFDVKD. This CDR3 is CANGQPAHRPSGYTF. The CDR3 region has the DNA TGTGCCAATGGACAGCCAGCCCATAGACCCTCAGGCTACACCTTC.

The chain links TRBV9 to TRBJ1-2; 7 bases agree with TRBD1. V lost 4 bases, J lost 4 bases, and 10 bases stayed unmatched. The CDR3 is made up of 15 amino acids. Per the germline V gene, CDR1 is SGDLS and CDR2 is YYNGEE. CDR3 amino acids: CASSSEDRVGYGYTF. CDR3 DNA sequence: TGTGCCAGCAGCTCGGAAGACAGGGTAGGCTATGGCTACACCTTC.

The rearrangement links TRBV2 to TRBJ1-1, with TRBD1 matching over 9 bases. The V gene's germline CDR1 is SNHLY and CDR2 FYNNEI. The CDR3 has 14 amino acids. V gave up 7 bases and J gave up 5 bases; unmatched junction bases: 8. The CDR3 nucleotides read TGTGCCAGCACCCTCTCGACAGGGGGGACTGAAGCTTTCTTT. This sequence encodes CASTLSTGGTEAFF.

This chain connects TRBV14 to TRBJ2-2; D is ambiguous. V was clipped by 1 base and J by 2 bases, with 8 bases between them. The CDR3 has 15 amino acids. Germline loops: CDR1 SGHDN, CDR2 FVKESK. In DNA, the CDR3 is TGTGCCAGCAGCCAAGTATACAGTAACACCGGGGAGCTGTTTTTT. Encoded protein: CASSQVYSNTGELFF.

The CDR3 DNA is TGCGCCAGCAGCGAGGGACAGGGGTACAATGAGCAGTTCTTC. This sequence encodes CASSEGQGYNEQFF. V gene TRBV5-1 combines with J gene TRBJ2-1; 10 bases map to TRBD1. J was trimmed by 4 bases and V by 4 bases; bases with no gene match: 2. Germline CDR1 reads SGHRS; CDR2 reads YFSETQ. The CDR3 loop spans 14 amino acids.